These T cell receptor beta chains were read from a single sample in a study of shared clonotypes between healthy human individuals. Sequenced by immunoSEQ multiplex PCR; TCRdb stores in-frame clones only, minus some. Among 1 million to 1.3 million clones listed, about four fifths were seen once. Material for sequencing was memory CD4+ T cells from PBMCs. These receptors all come from a man aged 18 to 30 in good health. Some clones in this sample may be carry-over from other donors' samples. Both conserved end residues are part of each CDR3. D genes are given only for firm matches. Size tells how often a clone was seen (once, few, many) or the class of an expanded clone, and some rows leave it out.

J | V | size | D | DNA | CDR3
TRBJ2-3 | TRBV4-2 | - | TRBD2 | TGTGCCAGCAGCCGAAACCCCCGGCTAGCGGAGCCCGCGGATACGCAGTATTTT | CASSRNPRLAEPADTQYF
TRBJ2-2 | TRBV4-2 | - | - | TGTGCCAGCAGCCCGGGGGCAGGAAACACCGGGGAGCTGTTTTTT | CASSPGAGNTGELFF
TRBJ2-6 | TRBV15 | - | - | TGTGCCACCCAACCCCGGGGGGCGTTCGGGGCCAACGTCCTGACTTTC | CATQPRGAFGANVLTF
TRBJ2-2 | TRBV7-2 | - | TRBD1 | TGTGCCAGCCGGCGGGACAGGGCTACCGGGGAGCTGTTTTTT | CASRRDRATGELFF
TRBJ2-5 | TRBV30 | many | - | TGTGCCTGGAGTGTATTTGGCGGGGCAAGCGTGAGGGAGACCCAGTACTTC | CAWSVFGGASVRETQYF
TRBJ2-3 | TRBV6-1 | - | TRBD2 | TGTGCCAGCAGGGCCGGGACTAGCGACACAGATACGCAGTATTTT | CASRAGTSDTDTQYF
TRBJ2-2 | TRBV2 | - | - | TGTGCCAGCAGCCCGACCTTCACCCGGACCGGGGAGCTGTTTTTT | CASSPTFTRTGELFF
TRBJ2-5 | TRBV5-4 | - | TRBD2 | TGTGCCAGCAGCTCTACTAGCGGGAGGGCCCCCCACCAAGAGACCCAGTACTTC | CASSSTSGRAPHQETQYF
TRBJ2-6 | TRBV5-6 | - | - | TGTGCCAGCAGCTTGGAAGTAGGGGCCAGGGCTGGGGCCAACGTCCTGACTTTC | CASSLEVGARAGANVLTF
TRBJ2-1 | TRBV5-6 | - | TRBD2 | TGTGCCAGCAGCTTGGAAAGCGGGAGTGGGATCGATGAGCAGTTCTTC | CASSLESGSGIDEQFF
TRBJ2-2 | TRBV6-5 | - | TRBD1 | TGTGCCAGCAGTTACGGGACAGCCGGGGAGCTGTTTTTT | CASSYGTAGELFF
TRBJ2-6 | TRBV7-8 | - | - | TGTGCCAGCAGCTCCTTAGCGACCGGGATTGGGGCCAACGTCCTGACTTTC | CASSSLATGIGANVLTF
TRBJ1-4 | TRBV7-6 | - | - | TGTGCCAGCAGCTTCGGTGCGGGTGGTAATGAAAAACTGTTTTTT | CASSFGAGGNEKLFF
TRBJ1-4 | TRBV4-1 | - | - | TGCGCCAGCAGCCAAGTAGTCAATGAAAAACTGTTTTTT | CASSQVVNEKLFF
TRBJ1-6 | TRBV18 | - | - | TGTGCCAGCTCTACGTCAACAGTTGCCTCACCCCTCCACTTT | CASSTSTVASPLHF
TRBJ2-7 | TRBV7-9 | few | TRBD2 | TGTGCCAGCAGCGGCACGGCGGGGCTAGCGGGACGGAACTACGAGCAGTACTTC | CASSGTAGLAGRNYEQYF
TRBJ2-7 | TRBV6-1 | - | - | TGTGCCAGCAGTGAAGGGGGGACCTACGAGCAGTACTTC | CASSEGGTYEQYF
TRBJ2-6 | TRBV6-5 | - | - | TGTGCCAGCAGTTCGCACACTCTTGGGGCCAACGTCCTGACTTTC | CASSSHTLGANVLTF
TRBJ2-2 | TRBV5-1 | - | - | TGCGCCAGCAGCTTGGGATATTACGCGAACACCGGGGAGCTGTTTTTT | CASSLGYYANTGELFF
TRBJ1-1 | TRBV28 | few | - | TGTGAATCGAGGGAGAACACTGAAGCTTTCTTT | CESRENTEAFF
TRBJ2-7 | TRBV2 | - | - | TGTGCCAGCAGTTATACAGTTACCTCCTACGAGCAGTACTTC | CASSYTVTSYEQYF
TRBJ2-2 | TRBV9 | - | - | TGTGCCAGCAGCGTAGGAGGGACCGGGGAGCTGTTTTTT | CASSVGGTGELFF
TRBJ1-1 | TRBV27 | - | - | TGTGCCAGCAGTTTATCGACATCCACTGAAGCTTTCTTT | CASSLSTSTEAFF
TRBJ1-5 | TRBV30 | - | - | TGTGCCTGGAGTGCACCGGGACTTTCGTATAGCAATCAGCCCCAGCATTTT | CAWSAPGLSYSNQPQHF
TRBJ2-1 | TRBV6-5 | - | TRBD2 | TGTGCCAGCAGTGTAGCGGGATCCTACAATGAGCAGTTCTTC | CASSVAGSYNEQFF
TRBJ2-5 | TRBV29-1 | - | - | TGCAGCGTTGAATCACCGTTCAGGGAGACCCAGTACTTC | CSVESPFRETQYF
TRBJ1-2 | TRBV19 | few | TRBD1 | TGTGCCAGTAGTTTAACAGGGGGCTACGGCTATGGCTACACCTTC | CASSLTGGYGYGYTF
TRBJ2-5 | TRBV27 | few | TRBD2 | TGTGCCAGCAGTCCGGCGGGAGGCCAAGAGACCCAGTACTTC | CASSPAGGQETQYF
TRBJ1-1 | TRBV5-6 | - | TRBD1 | TGTGCCAGCAGCTTTACAGGGGTGGGGAACACTGAAGCTTTCTTT | CASSFTGVGNTEAFF
TRBJ1-2 | TRBV7-9 | - | - | TGTGCCAGCAGCTTATTGGGCAGGGTCGGTGGCTACACCTTC | CASSLLGRVGGYTF
TRBJ2-5 | TRBV9 | - | - | TGTGCCAGCAGCTTCTCAGCGCGGGACGAAGAGACCCAGTACTTC | CASSFSARDEETQYF
TRBJ2-2 | TRBV25-1 | - | - | TGTGCCAGCAGTGAGGTCGGGGAGCTGTTTTTT | CASSEVGELFF
TRBJ2-5 | TRBV6-5 | - | - | TGTGCCAGCAGTACCCACGGGCTGGGGGAGACCCAGTACTTC | CASSTHGLGETQYF
TRBJ2-3 | TRBV29-1 | - | TRBD2 | TGCAGCGGACATTCTGGTGGCGGGAGGATAGATACGCAGTATTTT | CSGHSGGGRIDTQYF
TRBJ1-1 | TRBV11-3 | - | - | TGTGCCAGCAGCTTAGAAAGGAGCACTGAAGCTTTCTTT | CASSLERSTEAFF
TRBJ1-2 | TRBV28 | - | - | TGTGCCAGCAGCCCCCCGGGGGGAAGGTCTAACTATGGCTACACCTTC | CASSPPGGRSNYGYTF
TRBJ1-1 | TRBV19 | - | - | TGTGCCAGTAGTTTTGCCCGGCAGGGAAGATTTGAAGCTTTCTTT | CASSFARQGRFEAFF
TRBJ2-2 | TRBV11-3 | - | TRBD1 | TGTGCCAGCAGCAGGGACAGGAACACCGGGGAGCTGTTTTTT | CASSRDRNTGELFF
TRBJ1-2 | TRBV7-9 | - | - | TGTGCCAGCAGCTTAGCGACAGATAACTATGGCTACACCTTC | CASSLATDNYGYTF
TRBJ1-2 | TRBV6-5 | - | - | TGTGCCAGCCGCCGGGGCGGGAACTATGGCTACACCTTC | CASRRGGNYGYTF
TRBJ2-7 | TRBV28 | - | TRBD2 | TGTGCCAGCAGTTTATATTCCGGGAGGACCTACGAGCAGTACTTC | CASSLYSGRTYEQYF
TRBJ1-5 | TRBV6-4 | - | - | TGTGCCAGGCCTCAGGGCCGTGACGCCCAGCATTTT | CARPQGRDAQHF
TRBJ2-2 | TRBV2 | - | TRBD2 | TGTGCCAGCAGAGGACTAGCGGGAGCTGCCGGGGAGCTGTTTTTT | CASRGLAGAAGELFF
TRBJ2-1 | TRBV7-8 | many | - | TGTGCCAGCAGCTTAAACGCCTACAATGAGCAGTTCTTC | CASSLNAYNEQFF
TRBJ1-1 | TRBV4-3 | - | - | TGCGCCAGCAGCCAAGAGATTGGGGGCACTGAAGCTTTCTTT | CASSQEIGGTEAFF
TRBJ2-2 | TRBV28 | - | - | TGTGCCAGCAGTTTAAGGGCCGGGGAGCTGTTTTTT | CASSLRAGELFF
TRBJ1-1 | TRBV18 | - | TRBD1 | TGTGCCAGCTCAGGACAGGCCAACGGAGAAGCTTTCTTT | CASSGQANGEAFF
TRBJ2-2 | TRBV9 | - | - | TGTGCCAGCAGCGTTCAGGGAGAGCCCGGGGAGCTGTTTTTT | CASSVQGEPGELFF
TRBJ2-5 | TRBV28 | - | - | TGTGCCAGCAGTTTAGGGCAGGGTCTTTCGGGAGAGACCCAGTACTTC | CASSLGQGLSGETQYF
TRBJ2-1 | TRBV29-1 | - | TRBD1 | TGCAGCGTTTTTGCAGGGGGCTTTAATGAGCAGTTCTTC | CSVFAGGFNEQFF
TRBJ2-5 | TRBV4-2 | few | TRBD2 | TGTGCCAGCAGCCCCGGTACGACTAGCGGGGCGGAGACCCAGTACTTC | CASSPGTTSGAETQYF
TRBJ2-2 | TRBV7-9 | - | - | TGTGCCAGCAGGGGAGACCGGGGGCTGAACACCGGGGAGCTGTTTTTT | CASRGDRGLNTGELFF
TRBJ2-3 | TRBV7-2 | - | - | TGTGCCAGCAGTCAGGGGCTAGCGGAGAGGAGGCAGTATTTT | CASSQGLAERRQYF
TRBJ2-2 | TRBV7-8 | once | TRBD2 | TGTGCCAGCAGCACCCGGGAGGTCAAAACCGGGGAGCTGTTTTTT | CASSTREVKTGELFF